This T cell receptor beta chain was identified in a study of cytomegalovirus exposure and HLA in healthy donors. As regards this clone: What it recognizes is unknown.

V was pared by 0 bases and J by 0 bases, with 9 bases between. The CDR3 loop spans 15 amino acids. The V gene's germline CDR1 is LGHNA and CDR2 YSLEER. 13 Jbeta primers and 60 Vbeta primers were used for the PCR. Only in-frame clones appear in the TCRdb table, and some are missing; sequencing was by immunoSEQ multiplex PCR. The sample consists of 85,000 to 95,000 clones, roughly 72% of them appearing once. Study conclusions and caveats: In a later analysis, a missense DCLRE1C variant was linked to TCR beta V- and J-gene trimming.

Sequencing input: PBMCs. The clonotype was recovered from a man aged 25-45 years in good health and CMV-seropositive. V usage is TRBV4-3 and J usage is TRBJ2-7; D possibly corresponds to TRBD1 (6 bases). CDR3 residues: CASSQEDSSSYEQYF. CDR3 bases: TGCGCCAGCAGCCAAGAGGACAGCAGCTCCTACGAGCAGTACTTC.